This TCR beta chain appears in the sequencing data of a study of blood T cell repertoires in COVID-19 (TCRdb year 2020). For the wider study: Collaborator samples came from the United States, Italy and Spain and covered acute and convalescent phases of COVID-19. The prospective study material was composed of cDNA or gDNA derived from T cells, B-cell-depleted T cells, or PBMCs. Deeply sampled blood TCRbeta repertoires from subjects exposed to, actively infected with, or recovered from COVID-19 were included in the dataset. The repertoires were released in a freely available public database intended as a resource for research on the immune response to SARS-CoV-2. Samples came from the ongoing ImmuneRACE study (first 160 participants) plus 1,254 subjects from 6 global collaborators. A de-identified subject ID, COVID-19 status, age in years and sex were almost always included in the sample metadata. Where available, HLA class I and class II types were taken from metadata supplied by the sample provider and were not determined by assay-based typing.

TCRbeta CDR3 regions were amplified from genomic DNA by means of the immunoSEQ Assay, a bias-controlled multiplex PCR. Per the source publication's procedure: The number of nucleated cells in each sample was estimated from the amplification of reference gene primers within the assay. To quantify the absolute abundance of each unique TCRbeta CDR3 rearrangement, sequence reads were collapsed and filtered. For each sample, productive Simpson clonality was calculated as the square root of Simpson's diversity index across productive rearrangements. Sourced from immuneACCESS, this table was stored by TCRdb with only in-frame sequences that have V and J called. A share of the clones is absent; for the studies checked, an unresolved V gene accounts for under half, and the remainder has no known explanation. That table is the source of V, J and clone size, and D and trimming were worked out from the DNA. This sample has about 170,000 clones in its table, and about 88% of those were observed once. The ten largest clones take up roughly 0.8% of the sample.

Concerning this clone: The antigen it binds to is not known. Per-base qualities were not stored, and no clone one base away is much larger.

The paper's findings and limits, for the study overall: How much clinical and demographic metadata was included differed by source and by participant, and the metadata was provided uncurated.

From a lookup of the germline V gene, CDR1 and CDR2 are SGHDN and FVKESK. At the junction V is shortened by 5 bases and J by 4 bases, with 12 bases in between. The CDR3 starts with the cysteine, ends with the phenylalanine, and has 14 residues. Solely the CDR3 DNA is kept, with 42 bases framed from the first base. Participants in the prospective study were enrolled through a virtual design, were aged about 18 to 100 years, and lived in approximately 25 United States geographic areas. In the prospective study, cohorts were assigned on the basis of participant-reported clinical history obtained from a screening survey and a study questionnaire. ImmuneRACE Cohort 3 recovered participants were defined by two consecutive negative NP/OP PCR tests, healthcare professional clearance, or symptom resolution. Each participant in the prospective study had whole blood, serum and a nasopharyngeal or oropharyngeal swab collected by mobile phlebotomists. Additional blood draws and questionnaires over an approximately 2-month period could optionally be provided by prospective study participants. Blood samples from the prospective study were shipped frozen or at room temperature prior to DNA extraction.

The sample consisted of PBMCs or T cells enriched from blood (not recorded which). The V gene is TRBV14 and the J gene is TRBJ1-5; possibly the D gene is TRBD1, per 6 matching bases. The sequence was obtained from a woman under 30 who had recovered from COVID-19. The CDR3 loop reads CASSLDRSNQPQHF. In nucleotide form, the sequence is TGTGCCAGCAGCTTAGACAGGTCGAATCAGCCCCAGCATTTT.